The 25 T cell receptor beta chains given below trace back to one sample, sequenced in a study of T cell responses to AZD1222 COVID-19 vaccine. Profiling relied on immunoSEQ multiplex PCR, and the TCRdb table lists in-frame clones only, not all of them. Of approximately 130,000 clones in the sample, roughly 93% were seen once. Sequenced material: peripheral blood, taken on day 0 of AZD1222 vaccination. The receptors were sampled from an adult in good health.

V and J are TRBV3-1 (or the pseudogene TRBV3-2) and TRBJ1-2; tentative D call: TRBD1 (5 bases). The CDR3 length is 16 residues. V was pared by 2 bases and J by 4 bases, with 17 bases between. CDR1 and CDR2 (germline): LGHDT, YNNKEL (reference sequence). CDR3 residues: CASSQPGEESFYGYTF. CDR3 nucleotides: TGTGCCAGCAGCCAACCGGGGGAAGAGAGCTTCTATGGCTACACCTTC.

The CDR3 reads CASSPRSGFDLGTEAFF. CDR3 DNA: TGTGCCAGCTCACCCAGGTCGGGGTTTGACTTAGGGACTGAAGCTTTCTTT. This chain connects TRBV18 to TRBJ1-1; D ambiguous. The V and J ends lost 3 bases and 5 bases respectively, with 22 bases between them. CDR1 and CDR2 from the germline V gene are KGHSH and LQKENI. This CDR3 is built from 17 residues.

This clone has a single count. The rearrangement links TRBV6-2 or TRBV6-3 to TRBJ2-2, with 8 bases lining up with TRBD1. Germline V lookup: CDR1 MNHEY, CDR2 SVGEGT. The CDR3 is made up of 14 amino acids. V dropped 4 bases and J dropped 7; count of bases not matched to a gene: 5. The CDR3 protein is CASSFQGANGELFF. CDR3 DNA sequence: TGTGCCAGCAGTTTCCAGGGGGCGAACGGGGAGCTGTTTTTT.

This clone was recorded only once. J is TRBJ1-1 and V is TRBV19; 7 bases match TRBD1. CDR1 and CDR2 (germline): LNHDA, SQIVND (reference sequence). Trimming at V came to 6 bases and at J to 1 base, leaving 5 bases not matched to a gene. The CDR3 contains 14 residues. The CDR3 sequence: CASRVRDRNTEAFF. The CDR3 DNA is TGTGCCAGTAGGGTACGGGACAGGAACACTGAAGCTTTCTTT.

The V call is TRBV18, the J call TRBJ1-2; D is perhaps TRBD1 (5 bases). The V end lost 6 bases, the J end lost 1 base, and 12 bases lay between the germline ends. CDR1 and CDR2 (germline): KGHSH, LQKENI. CDR3 size: 14 residues. The CDR3 region has the DNA TGTGCCAGCTCTCGGGGGGATTTTAACTATGGCTACACCTTC. Its protein product is CASSRGDFNYGYTF. The full variable domain, completed using reference TRBV18 and TRBJ1-2, is NAGVMQNPRHLVRRRGQEARLRCSPMKGHSHVYWYRQLPEEGLKFMVYLQKENIIDESGMPKERFSAEFPKEGPSILRIQQVVRGDSAAYFCASSRGDFNYGYTFGSGTRLTVV.

This sequence joins TRBV4-2 and TRBJ2-7; 10 bases align to TRBD1. Germline CDR1 and CDR2: LGHNA and YNFKEQ. The CDR3 extends over 14 amino acids. V was clipped by 3 bases and J by 2 bases; unmatched bases: 1. The CDR3 nucleotides read TGTGCCAGCAGCCAGGGACAGGGGACCTACGAGCAGTACTTC. The encoded protein is CASSQGQGTYEQYF.

V usage is TRBV4-2 and J usage is TRBJ1-2; D is unclear. The V end was cut by 0 bases, the J end by 2 bases, with 13 bases between. Germline V CDR1 and CDR2: LGHNA, YNFKEQ. This CDR3 has 16 amino acids. The CDR3 sequence: CASSQDPYTGNYGYTF. Written as DNA, the CDR3 is TGTGCCAGCAGCCAAGACCCGTATACTGGAAACTATGGCTACACCTTC.

This chain uses TRBV27 with TRBJ1-6; 7 bases fit TRBD1. Germline lookup yields CDR1 MNHEY and CDR2 SMNVEV (reference sequence). This CDR3 region has 14 residues. V trimming: 2 bases; J trimming: 10 bases; junction bases outside the gene matches: 5. CDR3 in amino acids: CASSLRQGVSPLHF. CDR3 sequence (DNA): TGTGCCAGCAGTTTACGGCAGGGGGTCTCACCCCTCCACTTT.

This chain links TRBV2 with TRBJ2-1; D uncertain. V was clipped by 5 bases and J by 5 bases, with 10 bases between them. Germline CDR1 reads SNHLY; CDR2 reads FYNNEI. The CDR3 loop spans 13 amino acids. DNA for the CDR3: TGTGCCAGCAGTCGAGACCTAAACAATGAGCAGTTCTTC. Its protein product is CASSRDLNNEQFF.

This chain joins TRBV3-1 (or the pseudogene TRBV3-2) and TRBJ1-2; D is unresolved. Germline CDR1 and CDR2: LGHDT and YNNKEL (reference sequence). CDR3 size: 13 residues. Trimming pared 1 base from V and 4 bases from J, leaving 7 bases between. This chain's CDR3 is CASSQGGTYGYTF. The CDR3 region has the DNA TGTGCCAGCAGCCAAGGGGGTACCTATGGCTACACCTTC.

The V and J genes are TRBV7-9 and TRBJ2-7; TRBD1 is a possible D gene (8 bases). The V end was cut by 5 bases, the J end by 12 bases, with 26 bases between. The CDR3 loop spans 15 amino acids. Germline values: CDR1 SEHNR, CDR2 FQNEAQ (reference sequence). The CDR3 loop reads CASSRKTGGVEKRYF. CDR3 DNA: TGTGCCAGCAGCCGAAAAACAGGGGGGGTAGAGAAGCGGTACTTC.

CDR3 amino acids: CASSLSGSSYNEQFF. The CDR3 DNA sequence: TGTGCCAGCAGCTTAAGCGGGAGCTCCTACAATGAGCAGTTCTTC. This chain links TRBV11-3 with TRBJ2-1, with 8 bases identical to TRBD2. Losses at the gene ends were 2 bases for V and 0 bases for J; bases not matched to a gene: 0. The CDR3 sequence is 15 residues long. CDR1 is SGHNT, CDR2 YENEEA, per germline. The full variable domain, completed using reference TRBV11-3 and TRBJ2-1, is EAGVVQSPRYKIIEKKQPVAFWCNPISGHNTLYWYLQNLGQGPELLIRYENEEAVDDSQLPKDRFSAERLKGVDSTLKIQPAELGDSAVYLCASSLSGSSYNEQFFGPGTRLTVL.

This rearrangement joins TRBV19 to TRBJ2-5; the D is unclear. The germline V and J ends were trimmed by 3 bases and 2 bases, with 7 bases remaining between them. This CDR3 has 13 amino acids. From germline, CDR1 is LNHDA and CDR2 SQIVND (reference sequence). CDR3 sequence reads: CASSIFLQETQYF. The CDR3 DNA reads as TGTGCCAGTAGTATTTTCCTACAAGAGACCCAGTACTTC. Combining the CDR3 with reference TRBV19 and TRBJ2-5 gives the whole variable domain DGGITQSPKYLFRKEGQNVTLSCEQNLNHDAMYWYRQDPGQGLRLIYYSQIVNDFQKGDIAEGYSVSREKKESFPLTVTSAQKNPTAFYLCASSIFLQETQYFGPGTRLLVL.

The genes are TRBV6-5 and TRBJ2-6, with TRBD1 identical over 7 bases. This CDR3 is built from 15 residues. The germline CDR1 and CDR2 sequences are MNHEY and SVGAGI. Trimming cost V 8 bases and J 4 bases; bases outside gene matches: 8. The CDR3, as DNA: TGTGCCAGCTCTCCGACAGGGTCGGGGGCCAACGTCCTGACTTTC. Protein: CASSPTGSGANVLTF.

The count of this clone is one. This chain links TRBV5-1 with TRBJ1-4; no reliable D call. Germline V CDR1 and CDR2: SGHRS, YFSETQ. This CDR3 is built from 13 residues. Trimming took 0 bases from V and 7 from J, leaving 7 bases between them. CDR3 region: CASSLGSAEKLFF. Written as DNA, the CDR3 is TGCGCCAGCAGCTTGGGATCCGCTGAAAAACTGTTTTTT.

V and J are TRBV6-2 or TRBV6-3 and TRBJ1-2; D is unclear. In germline, CDR1 is MNHEY, CDR2 SVGEGT. Deletions cut 7 bases from V and 4 bases from J, with 10 bases between. The CDR3 has 12 residues. The CDR3 DNA is TGTGCCAGCACCCCCAAAGGCTATGGCTACACCTTC. Its protein is CASTPKGYGYTF.

The chain is built from TRBV29-1 and TRBJ1-1; no definite D call. The CDR3 length is 14 residues. The ends were cut back, 2 bases at V and 5 bases at J, with 15 bases in the middle. Germline V CDR1 and CDR2: SQVTM, ANQGSEA. CDR3 residues: CSVERETTGTEAFF. The CDR3, as DNA: TGCAGCGTTGAACGGGAGACAACGGGGACTGAAGCTTTCTTT.

The V call is TRBV6-4, the J call TRBJ2-7, with D perhaps matching TRBD2 (5 bases). Germline lookup yields CDR1 MRHNA and CDR2 SNTAGT. There are 13 residues in the CDR3. Trimming removed 2 bases from V and 6 bases from J, with 11 bases in between. The CDR3 region is CASSDREEGEQYF. In DNA form, the CDR3 reads TGTGCCAGCAGTGACAGGGAAGAGGGCGAGCAGTACTTC.

CDR3: CASSYTEVEQYF. CDR3 nucleotides: TGTGCCAGCAGTTACACGGAAGTCGAGCAGTACTTC. The V call is TRBV6-2 or TRBV6-3, the J call TRBJ2-7; D not certain. The germline V gene encodes CDR1 MNHEY and CDR2 SVGEGT. This CDR3 is 12 amino acids long. V shed 2 bases and J shed 6 bases, with 8 bases lying between them.

This chain connects TRBV12-3 or TRBV12-4 to TRBJ1-1, with unresolved D. Between the trimmed V and J ends, which lost 2 bases and 0 bases, there was a span of 4 bases. There are 13 residues in the CDR3. CDR3: CASSLRVNTEAFF. The DNA of the CDR3 is TGTGCCAGCAGTTTAAGGGTGAACACTGAAGCTTTCTTT.

The V and J genes are TRBV6-2 or TRBV6-3 and TRBJ1-5; no reliable D call. The CDR3 spans 11 residues. CDR1 is MNHEY, CDR2 SVGEGT, per germline. Trimming took 5 bases from V and 9 from J, leaving 8 bases between them. In DNA, the CDR3 is TGTGCCAGCAGTCACGGTGGGCCCCAGCATTTT. It yields the protein CASSHGGPQHF.

V gene TRBV6-2 or TRBV6-3 combines with J gene TRBJ2-7; the D is unclear. V shed 5 bases and J shed 6 bases, with 8 bases lying between them. Germline lookup yields CDR1 MNHEY and CDR2 SVGEGT. There are 11 residues in the CDR3. The CDR3 sequence: CASSTASEQYF. The DNA for the CDR3 is TGTGCCAGCAGTACAGCATCCGAGCAGTACTTC.

The chain links TRBV9 to TRBJ2-5; D is possibly TRBD2 (5 bases). V lost 4 bases and J lost 1, with 11 bases in between. The CDR3 has 14 amino acids. The germline V gene has CDR1 SGDLS and CDR2 YYNGEE. For the CDR3, the DNA is TGTGCCAGCAGCACCCGGGGAGCCCAAGAGACCCAGTACTTC. It codes for CASSTRGAQETQYF. Full variable domain (missing parts from reference TRBV9 and TRBJ2-5): DSGVTQTPKHLITATGQRVTLRCSPRSGDLSVYWYQQSLDQGLQFLIQYYNGEERAKGNILERFSAQQFPDLHSELNLSSLELGDSALYFCASSTRGAQETQYFGPGTRLLVL.

This clone is a singleton in its sample. The chain joins TRBV3-1 (or the pseudogene TRBV3-2) to TRBJ1-1; TRBD1 agrees at 9 bases. In germline, CDR1 is LGHDT, CDR2 YNNKEL (reference sequence). The CDR3 spans 14 residues. Trimming at V came to 1 base and at J to 5 bases, leaving 2 bases not matched to a gene. This CDR3 reads CASSQVDRGTEAFF. DNA for the CDR3: TGTGCCAGCAGCCAAGTCGACAGGGGGACTGAAGCTTTCTTT.

The J gene is TRBJ1-2, the V gene TRBV19, with D unclear. Germline CDR1 reads LNHDA; CDR2 reads SQIVND (reference sequence). Trimming shortened V by 5 bases and J by 4 bases, and 11 bases separated the two germline ends. The CDR3 contains 13 residues. Written as DNA, the CDR3 is TGTGCCAGTAGTCCCCTAGGGAGCTATGGCTACACCTTC. Translated: CASSPLGSYGYTF.